This passage covers 16 T cell receptor beta chains from one sample sequenced in a study of post-analysis software for immune sequencing data. Study-wide findings and caveats: In patients, about five TRBV segments were more frequent than in controls, with TRBV5-6, TRBV5-1 and TRBV20-1 among them.

These TCRs are of unknown antigen specificity. Prepared TCR beta cDNA libraries contained unique molecular identifiers. TCRdb reprocessed the PCR reads via MiXCR and lists one record per CDR3 protein. The data contain hundreds of thousands of distinct CDR3 sequences, roughly 45% of them singletons. Sequenced sample: blood. These receptors all stem from a girl aged 5-17 years with multiple sclerosis.

This clonotype came up a few times. CDR3 amino acids: CASSRVWSEQFF. The CDR3 DNA sequence: TGCGCCAGCAGCCGAGTATGGAGTGAGCAGTTCTTC. The chain is built from TRBV4-1 and TRBJ2-1; D unresolved. V was cut by 4 bases and J by 9 bases, with 10 bases left in between. The V gene's germline CDR1 is MGHRA and CDR2 YSYEKL. The CDR3 length is 12 residues.

The chain links TRBV7-9 to TRBJ1-1; tentative D call: TRBD1 (5 bases). Looked up from germline, CDR1 is SEHNR and CDR2 is FQNEAQ (reference sequence). The CDR3 consists of 15 residues. Trimming shortened V by 5 bases and J by 0 bases, and 13 bases separated the two germline ends. The CDR3 DNA sequence: TGTGCCAGCAGCCCGGACACCCTTATGAACACTGAAGCTTTCTTT. The encoded protein is CASSPDTLMNTEAFF.

The V and J genes are TRBV5-6 and TRBJ2-5; possible D gene TRBD2, 6 bases. The CDR3 has 11 residues. Germline CDR1 reads SGHDT; CDR2 reads YYEEEE. The V end was cut by 1 base, the J end by 9 bases, with 7 bases between. CDR3 residues: CASSLREAQYF. For the CDR3, the DNA is TGTGCCAGCAGCTTGAGGGAGGCCCAGTACTTC. Supplemented by reference TRBV5-6 and TRBJ2-5, the full variable domain reads DAGVTQSPTHLIKTRGQQVTLRCSPKSGHDTVSWYQQALGQGPQFIFQYYEEEERQRGNFPDRFSGHQFPNYSSELNVNALLLGDSALYLCASSLREAQYFGPGTRLLVL.

This clonotype has just one count. The V gene is TRBV7-9, the J gene TRBJ2-7; D is perhaps TRBD2 (7 bases). Trimming cost V 2 bases and J 4 bases, with 12 bases left between them. Looked up from germline, CDR1 is SEHNR and CDR2 is FQNEAQ (reference sequence). The CDR3 contains 14 residues. The CDR3 reads CASSLQQGGYEQYF. The CDR3 bases are TGTGCCAGCAGCTTACAACAGGGAGGGTACGAGCAGTACTTC.

V and J are TRBV28 and TRBJ1-5; D may be TRBD1 (5 bases). Looked up from germline, CDR1 is MDHEN and CDR2 is SYDVKM. Trimming took 3 bases from V and 6 from J, leaving 12 bases between them. The CDR3 totals 14 residues. The CDR3 here is CASSLSGESQPQHF. CDR3 in DNA: TGTGCCAGCAGTTTGTCGGGGGAAAGTCAGCCCCAGCATTTT.

The chain combines TRBV7-2 with TRBJ2-5; D call uncertain. In germline, CDR1 is SGHTA, CDR2 FQGNSA. This CDR3 is built from 11 residues. Between the trimmed V and J ends, which lost 4 bases and 8 bases, there was a span of 8 bases. CDR3 region: CASSWVGTQYF. The CDR3 DNA reads TGTGCCAGCAGCTGGGTGGGAACCCAGTACTTC.

This chain uses TRBV6-5 with TRBJ2-5; 13 positions agree with TRBD2. With 4 bases clipped from V and 2 bases from J, the junction kept 10 bases outside the gene matches. The CDR3 contains 18 residues. Germline V CDR1 and CDR2: MNHEY, SVGAGI. CDR3 coding DNA: TGTGCCAGCAGTTTCGGACTAGCGGGAGACCGCCAACAAGAGACCCAGTACTTC. This codes for CASSFGLAGDRQQETQYF.

The chain employs TRBV9 and TRBJ1-2; unclear D gene. Looked up from germline, CDR1 is SGDLS and CDR2 is YYNGEE. With 0 bases removed from V and 7 bases from J, the gap between germline ends came to 19 bases. This CDR3 contains 16 residues. CDR3 coding DNA: TGTGCCAGCAGCGTAGGGTTCGGGCGTACCGCAGGTGGCTACACCTTC. It specifies CASSVGFGRTAGGYTF.

The CDR3 DNA follows: TGTGCCTGGAGTGTAGGGGGCCTCTATGGCTACACCTTC. The encoded protein is CAWSVGGLYGYTF. The V gene is TRBV30, the J gene TRBJ1-2; 7 bases are a match to TRBD1. V was pared by 0 bases and J by 4 bases, with 2 bases of the junction left unmatched. The CDR3 length is 13 residues. The germline V gene has CDR1 GTSNPN and CDR2 SVGIG (reference sequence).

The chain has TRBV12-3 or TRBV12-4 and TRBJ2-7; perhaps TRBD2 as D (6 bases). The V end was cut by 7 bases, the J end by 3 bases, with 19 bases between. The CDR3 sequence is 15 residues long. CDR3 amino acids: CASNRRGRSIYEQYF. CDR3 sequence (DNA): TGTGCCAGCAATCGTCGGGGGAGAAGTATCTACGAGCAGTACTTC.

V usage is TRBV20-1 and J usage is TRBJ1-4; perhaps TRBD1 as D (5 bases). The CDR3 totals 18 residues. The germline V gene has CDR1 DFQATT and CDR2 SNEGSKA (reference sequence). V was pared by 0 bases and J by 1 base, with 18 bases between. The chain's CDR3 is CSARDKGAPTLTNEKLFF. CDR3 DNA sequence: TGCAGTGCTAGAGATAAAGGGGCGCCCACTTTAACTAATGAAAAACTGTTTTTT.

The chain links TRBV20-1 to TRBJ2-7; 7 nucleotides match TRBD2. The assigned J gene may be wrong: the sequence end matches TRBJ2-4 better. The CDR3 has 15 residues. The germline gives CDR1 DFQATT, CDR2 SNEGSKA (reference sequence). This CDR3 is CSAREGRETGNIQYF. The DNA of the CDR3 is TGCAGTGCTAGGGAAGGGCGGGAGACGGGAAACATTCAGTACTTC.

The chain carries TRBV29-1 and TRBJ2-7, with a possible D match to TRBD2 (6 bases). This CDR3 region has 15 residues. The ends were cut back, 2 bases at V and 4 bases at J, with 18 bases in the middle. Germline V gene lookup returns CDR1 SQVTM and CDR2 ANQGSEA. The CDR3 loop is CSVETWERERYEQYF. For the CDR3, the DNA is TGCAGCGTTGAAACGTGGGAACGGGAGAGATACGAGCAGTACTTC.

This clonotype was observed a handful of times. The chain joins TRBV5-1 to TRBJ2-1; no reliable D call. V lost 4 bases to trimming and J lost 5 bases, with 19 bases between them. This CDR3 has 16 amino acids. Per the germline V gene, CDR1 is SGHRS and CDR2 is YFSETQ. The CDR3 here is CASSPGVGRANNEQFF. The DNA of the CDR3 is TGCGCCAGCAGCCCAGGTGTCGGACGGGCTAACAATGAGCAGTTCTTC.

V is TRBV20-1 and J is TRBJ1-2; D possibly corresponds to TRBD1 (6 bases). V was pared by 5 bases and J by 5 bases, with 15 bases between. There are 13 residues in the CDR3. Germline V gene lookup returns CDR1 DFQATT and CDR2 SNEGSKA (reference sequence). The CDR3 sequence: CSARQGREYGYTF. The DNA of the CDR3 is TGCAGTGCTCGTCAGGGGCGGGAGTATGGCTACACCTTC.

This clonotype was observed a handful of times. The gene calls are TRBV2 and TRBJ2-7, with D possibly TRBD2 on 6 matching bases. V lost 1 base and J lost 3, with 13 bases in between. The CDR3 has 15 residues. The V gene's germline CDR1 is SNHLY and CDR2 FYNNEI. Written as DNA, the CDR3 is TGTGCCAGCAGTGAAGGGTCTAGCGAGTTCTACGAGCAGTACTTC. Amino acid sequence: CASSEGSSEFYEQYF.